A selection of T cell receptor beta chains follows, all from one sample in a study of regulatory T cells in long-lasting Graves disease. MiXCR, run by TCRdb on the multiplex PCR reads, gives a single entry per CDR3 protein. The sample consists of around 400,000 distinct CDR3 sequences, around 22% of them appearing once. This material consisted of peripheral blood mononuclear cells (PBMCs), taken when the disease was refractory, from a patient treated with antithyroid drugs. The receptors come from a female donor with Graves disease. The CDR3 runs from the conserved cysteine through the conserved F or W.

V	J	CDR3
TRBV3-1	TRBJ2-7	CASSDGSSYEQYF
TRBV29-1	TRBJ2-1	CSVGVGYNEQFF
TRBV5-1	TRBJ2-7	CASSPVGYGIHEQYF
TRBV6-1	TRBJ1-5	CASSTGQGGRKPQHF
TRBV28	TRBJ2-5	CASRGGGSVQETQYF
TRBV2	TRBJ2-7	CASSEKGISHEQYF
TRBV6-1	TRBJ2-7	CASSETGRYEQYF
TRBV20-1	TRBJ2-2	CSARDGAGVNTGELFF
TRBV19	TRBJ1-1	CASSDRLQGASTEAFF
TRBV19	TRBJ2-2	CASSFGTDPDTGELFF
TRBV5-1	TRBJ1-2	CASSPGQGAHGYTF